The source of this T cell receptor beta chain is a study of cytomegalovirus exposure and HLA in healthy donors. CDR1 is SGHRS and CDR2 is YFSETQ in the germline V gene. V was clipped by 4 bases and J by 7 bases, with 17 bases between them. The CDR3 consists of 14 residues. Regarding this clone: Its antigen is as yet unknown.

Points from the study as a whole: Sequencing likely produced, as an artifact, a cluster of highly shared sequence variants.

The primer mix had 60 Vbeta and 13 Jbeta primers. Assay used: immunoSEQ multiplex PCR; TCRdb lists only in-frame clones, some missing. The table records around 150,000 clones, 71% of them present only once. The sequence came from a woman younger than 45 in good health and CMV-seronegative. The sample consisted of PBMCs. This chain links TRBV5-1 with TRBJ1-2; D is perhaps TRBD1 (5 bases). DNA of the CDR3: TGCGCCAGCAGCAATGCCCCTGGGGGGGTTGGCTACACCTTC. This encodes CASSNAPGGVGYTF.